Presented here are 3 T cell receptor beta chains from one specimen sequenced in a study of cytomegalovirus exposure and HLA in healthy donors. PCR used 60 Vbeta primers and 13 Jbeta primers. Libraries were prepared by immunoSEQ multiplex PCR; TCRdb keeps only in-frame clonotypes and omits some of them. This sample has 200,000 or so clones; about 86% occur once, and the top ten carry about 2%. The specimen was PBMCs. These receptors were taken from a woman younger than 30 in good health and CMV-seropositive.

This chain joins TRBV9 and TRBJ2-7, with D possibly matching TRBD2 (6 bases). Germline V CDR1 and CDR2: SGDLS, YYNGEE. V shed 1 base and J shed 7 bases, with 12 bases lying between them. This CDR3 comprises 13 residues. The CDR3 nucleotides read TGTGCCAGCAGCGTAAGGCTAGCGAGTGAGCAGTACTTC. Residues: CASSVRLASEQYF.

The chain couples TRBV30 to TRBJ1-2, with 8 bases lining up with TRBD1. The CDR3 is 14 residues long. CDR1 and CDR2 (germline): GTSNPN, SVGIG (reference sequence). V trimming: 0 bases; J trimming: 5 bases; junction bases outside the gene matches: 5. CDR3 residues: CAWSVTGASYGYTF. In nucleotides, the CDR3 is TGTGCCTGGAGTGTGACAGGGGCGAGTTATGGCTACACCTTC.

The chain carries TRBV4-3 and TRBJ1-6; possibly TRBD1 for D (5 bases). Trimming took off 0 bases at V and 8 bases at J, with 11 bases between the two ends. The CDR3 spans 15 residues. Germline values: CDR1 LGHNA, CDR2 YSLEER. The CDR3 DNA sequence: TGCGCCAGCAGCCAAGAAAGGGGTGGGGATTCACCCCTCCACTTT. Translation: CASSQERGGDSPLHF.